The 10 T cell receptor beta chains in this list originate from one sample, sequenced in a study of radiotherapy plus CTLA-4 blockade in lung cancer. Assay: immunoSEQ multiplex PCR; the TCRdb copy retains only in-frame clones and omits some. The data contain 85,000 to 130,000 clones, more than 70% of them singletons. The material sequenced was peripheral blood, taken from a patient treated with radiotherapy plus ipilimumab. Source of these receptors: a human donor with non-small cell lung cancer that progressed on radiotherapy plus ipilimumab. Some clones in this sample may be carry-over from other donors' samples.

This rearrangement joins TRBV7-2 to TRBJ2-3; D is unclear. Germline V gene data show CDR1 as SGHTA and CDR2 as FQGNSA. Trimming shortened V by 1 base and J by 5 bases, and 16 bases separated the two germline ends. The CDR3 is made up of 16 amino acids. This chain's CDR3 is CASSLGAQRSGDTQYF. In DNA form, the CDR3 reads TGTGCCAGCAGCTTAGGGGCACAGCGATCGGGAGATACGCAGTATTTT.

The chain links TRBV5-5 to TRBJ2-7; D remains unclear. The V gene's germline CDR1 is SGHKS and CDR2 YYEKEE (reference sequence). V shed 4 bases and J shed 4 bases, with 6 bases lying between them. This CDR3 is built from 11 residues. The DNA for the CDR3 is TGTGCCAGCAGCCTATATTACGAGCAGTACTTC. It encodes CASSLYYEQYF. The whole variable domain, remainder taken from reference TRBV5-5 and TRBJ2-7, is DAGVTQSPTHLIKTRGQQVTLRCSPISGHKSVSWYQQVLGQGPQFIFQYYEKEERGRGNFPDRFSARQFPNYSSELNVNALLLGDSALYLCASSLYYEQYFGPGTRLTVT.

Many counts were recorded for this clone. The chain couples TRBV15 to TRBJ1-2, with 9 bases fitting TRBD1. Germline CDR1 is LNHNV and CDR2 is YYDKDF (reference sequence). The CDR3 covers 15 residues. V gave up 5 bases and J gave up 7 bases; unmatched junction bases: 11. CDR3 sequence: CATSQATGGAGGYTF. As DNA, the CDR3 is TGTGCCACCAGCCAAGCCACAGGGGGCGCGGGTGGCTACACCTTC. The whole variable domain, filled in from reference TRBV15 and TRBJ1-2, reads DAMVIQNPRYQVTQFGKPVTLSCSQTLNHNVMYWYQQKSSQAPKLLFHYYDKDFNNEADTPDNFQSRRPNTSFCFLDIRSPGLGDTAMYLCATSQATGGAGGYTFGSGTRLTVV.

The chain recombines TRBV7-2 with TRBJ1-1; perhaps TRBD1 as D (6 bases). CDR1 is SGHTA, CDR2 FQGNSA, per germline. Deletions cut 1 base from V and 4 bases from J, with 7 bases between. The CDR3 covers 13 residues. This chain's CDR3 is CASSLGTATEAFF. DNA for the CDR3: TGTGCCAGCAGCTTAGGGACAGCCACTGAAGCTTTCTTT.

The V and J genes are TRBV29-1 and TRBJ1-1; D gene uncertain. Between the trimmed V and J ends, which lost 4 bases and 5 bases, there was a span of 5 bases. This CDR3 is built from 10 residues. Germline CDR1 and CDR2: SQVTM and ANQGSEA. The DNA for the CDR3 is TGCAGCGTTGTGGGTACTGAAGCTTTCTTT. The encoded protein is CSVVGTEAFF.

In DNA, the CDR3 is TGTGCCAGCAGTGGGGGGACAGTACTACGGAACTATGGCTACACCTTC. It yields the protein CASSGGTVLRNYGYTF. The rearrangement uses TRBV6-1 and TRBJ1-2; 7 bases match TRBD1. Trimming removed 4 bases from V and 2 bases from J; junction bases left unmatched: 10. The V gene's germline CDR1 is MNHNS and CDR2 SASEGT. The CDR3 is 16 amino acids.

The chain couples TRBV11-1 to TRBJ2-7; D not certain. In germline, CDR1 is SGHAT, CDR2 FQDESV (reference sequence). The CDR3 totals 12 residues. The germline V and J ends were trimmed by 1 base and 4 bases, with 5 bases remaining between them. Written as DNA, the CDR3 is TGTGCCAGCAGCTTAGTGGGTTACGAGCAGTACTTC. It codes for CASSLVGYEQYF. Full variable domain (rest looked up from reference TRBV11-1 and TRBJ2-7): EAEVAQSPRYKITEKSQAVAFWCDPISGHATLYWYRQILGQGPELLVQFQDESVVDDSQLPKDRFSAERLKGVDSTLKIQPAELGDSAMYLCASSLVGYEQYFGPGTRLTVT.

This rearrangement joins TRBV21-1 to TRBJ1-6. TRBV21-1 is an annotated pseudogene. There are 14 residues in the CDR3. As DNA, the CDR3 is TGTGCCAGTGCGGGCCCCTCCTATAATTCACCCCTCCACTTT. Its protein is CASAGPSYNSPLHF.

This clone was detected only once. The V gene is TRBV5-1, the J gene TRBJ1-2, with TRBD1 matching over 7 bases. The CDR3 sequence is 15 residues long. The ends lost 4 bases at V and 2 bases at J; junction bases unmatched: 8. Germline lookup yields CDR1 SGHRS and CDR2 YFSETQ. Written as DNA, the CDR3 is TGCGCCAGCAGCAATCAGGGGGGCGCGAACTATGGCTACACCTTC. It codes for CASSNQGGANYGYTF.

The gene calls are TRBV2 and TRBJ2-3; maybe TRBD2 (6 bases). Trimming pared 7 bases from V and 0 bases from J, leaving 20 bases between. From germline, CDR1 is SNHLY and CDR2 FYNNEI. The CDR3 is 17 amino acids. CDR3 bases: TGTGCCAGCACCTATTCGCGCACTAGCCTTAGCACAGATACGCAGTATTTT. It translates to CASTYSRTSLSTDTQYF.